What follows describes a single T cell receptor beta chain. This record belongs to a study of OX40 agonist ivuxolimab in advanced cancers. Study information: Ivuxolimab, an agonist antibody against OX40 (CD134), was given to patients. Subjects had a mean age of roughly 60 years, with a range of roughly 20 to 79; 82.7% were male.

The CDR3 sequence is 14 residues long. V shed 8 bases and J shed 4 bases, with 14 bases lying between them. CDR1 is SNHLY and CDR2 is FYNNEI in the germline V gene. The assay was immunoSEQ multiplex PCR, and TCRdb's table has in-frame clones only and misses some. The sample shows 90,000 or so clones, around 87% of them seen only once. The receptor was isolated from an adult with an advanced solid tumor such as melanoma, head and neck, liver or kidney cancer. Sequencing used CD4+ or CD8+ T cells sorted from blood, obtained in a trial of the OX40 agonist ivuxolimab. The chain employs TRBV2 and TRBJ2-2; D call uncertain. The CDR3 loop reads CASGAARITGELFF. The DNA for the CDR3 is TGTGCCAGCGGTGCAGCGAGGATCACCGGGGAGCTGTTTTTT.